These T cell receptor beta chains were read from a single sample in a study of blood T cells in healthy people across ages. Using its own MiXCR run on the 5' RACE reads, TCRdb lists one record per CDR3 protein. The data contain approximately 600,000 distinct CDR3 sequences, approximately 50% of them singletons. Sequenced material: blood. These receptors originate from a man in his 60s in good health. Each CDR3 is given without its conserved first and last residue.

v_gene,j_gene,CDR3aa
TRBV7-2,TRBJ2-1,ASSSSLAGAAEF
TRBV2,TRBJ2-5,ASSVGAGETQY
TRBV20-1,TRBJ2-5,SASRGQETQY
TRBV10-3,TRBJ2-1,AITKSAYDDNEQF
TRBV6-5,TRBJ1-2,ASSDGRVTSYGYT
TRBV20-1,TRBJ2-7,SKRTSGGPREQY
TRBV13,TRBJ2-7,ASSEQGTPYEQY
TRBV7-9,TRBJ1-4,ASSLGSGTGGSNEKLF
TRBV9,TRBJ2-2,ASSVEKGGDTGELF
TRBV6-5,TRBJ1-4,ASSPDQGGREKLF
TRBV10-3,TRBJ2-7,AISGQGFYEQY
TRBV7-2,TRBJ2-3,ASSLRAAGETTDTQY
TRBV3-1,-,ASSPTSGDEQY
TRBV13,TRBJ2-3,ASSLIPDTQY
TRBV10-3,TRBJ1-2,AIRGQGEDGYT
TRBV6-2/TRBV6-3,TRBJ2-7,ASSRRLIGGNEQY
TRBV5-1,TRBJ2-3,ASSSRGDARTDTQY
TRBV27,TRBJ2-6,AIRTGGGSGANVLT
TRBV20-1,TRBJ2-5,SARDPPGFTETQY
TRBV6-1,TRBJ2-7,ASKPSGGYYEQY
TRBV29-1,TRBJ1-1,SVATADTEAF
TRBV6-5,TRBJ2-1,ASSMGLAGGPRNEQF
TRBV4-2,-,AGSQDGQGQRYEQY
TRBV10-1,TRBJ2-2,ASSDQGGTGELF